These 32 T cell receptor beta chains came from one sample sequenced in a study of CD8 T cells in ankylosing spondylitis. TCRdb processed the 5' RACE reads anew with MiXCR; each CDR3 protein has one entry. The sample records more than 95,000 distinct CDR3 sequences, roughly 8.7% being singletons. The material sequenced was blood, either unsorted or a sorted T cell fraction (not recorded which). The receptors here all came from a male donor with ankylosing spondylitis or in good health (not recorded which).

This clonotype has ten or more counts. CDR3 amino acids: CSALQRGEQFF. The CDR3 DNA is TGCAGTGCTTTACAGAGGGGTGAGCAGTTCTTC. This chain joins TRBV20-1 and TRBJ2-1; D is possibly TRBD1 or TRBD2 (5 bases each). Germline lookup yields CDR1 DFQATT and CDR2 SNEGSKA (reference sequence). With 5 bases removed from V and 9 bases from J, the gap between germline ends came to 11 bases. This CDR3 has 11 residues.

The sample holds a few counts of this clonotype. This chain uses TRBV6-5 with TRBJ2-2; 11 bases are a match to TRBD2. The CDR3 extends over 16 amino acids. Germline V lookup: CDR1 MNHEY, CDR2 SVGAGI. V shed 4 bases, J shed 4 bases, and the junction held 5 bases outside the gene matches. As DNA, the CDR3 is TGTGCCAGCAGTTCACTAGCGGGAGTTAGCACCGGGGAGCTGTTTTTT. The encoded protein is CASSSLAGVSTGELFF.

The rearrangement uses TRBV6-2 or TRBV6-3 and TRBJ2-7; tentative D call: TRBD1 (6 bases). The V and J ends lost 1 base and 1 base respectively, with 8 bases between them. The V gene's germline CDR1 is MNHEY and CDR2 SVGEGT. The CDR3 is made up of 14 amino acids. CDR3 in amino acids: CASSYWQGSYEQYF. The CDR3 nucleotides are TGTGCCAGCAGTTACTGGCAGGGGTCCTACGAGCAGTACTTC.

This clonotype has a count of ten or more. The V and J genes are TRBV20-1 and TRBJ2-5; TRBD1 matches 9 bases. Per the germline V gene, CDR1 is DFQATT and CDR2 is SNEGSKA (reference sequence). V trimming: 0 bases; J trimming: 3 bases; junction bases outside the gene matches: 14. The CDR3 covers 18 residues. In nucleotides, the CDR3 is TGCAGTGCTAGAGATCGGGACAGGGAGGATAGTAAGGAAGAGACCCAGTACTTC. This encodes CSARDRDREDSKEETQYF.

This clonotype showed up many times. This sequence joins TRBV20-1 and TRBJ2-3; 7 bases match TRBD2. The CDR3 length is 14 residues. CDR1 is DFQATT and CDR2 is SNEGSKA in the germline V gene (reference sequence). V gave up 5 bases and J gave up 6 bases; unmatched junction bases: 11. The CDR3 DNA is TGCAGTGCTGTCCCGGGACTAAATTACGATACGCAGTATTTT. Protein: CSAVPGLNYDTQYF.

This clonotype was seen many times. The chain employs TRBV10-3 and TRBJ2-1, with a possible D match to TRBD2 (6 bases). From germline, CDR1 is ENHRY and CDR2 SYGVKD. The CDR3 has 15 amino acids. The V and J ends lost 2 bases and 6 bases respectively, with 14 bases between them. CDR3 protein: CAISEKVAEGNEQFF. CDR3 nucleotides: TGTGCCATCAGTGAGAAGGTAGCGGAGGGCAATGAGCAGTTCTTC.

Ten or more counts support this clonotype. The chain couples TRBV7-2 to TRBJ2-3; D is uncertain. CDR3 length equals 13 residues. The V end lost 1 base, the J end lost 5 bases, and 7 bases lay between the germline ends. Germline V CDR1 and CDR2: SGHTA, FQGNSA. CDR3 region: CASSLEIGDTQYF. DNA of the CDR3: TGTGCCAGCAGCTTAGAGATAGGAGATACGCAGTATTTT.

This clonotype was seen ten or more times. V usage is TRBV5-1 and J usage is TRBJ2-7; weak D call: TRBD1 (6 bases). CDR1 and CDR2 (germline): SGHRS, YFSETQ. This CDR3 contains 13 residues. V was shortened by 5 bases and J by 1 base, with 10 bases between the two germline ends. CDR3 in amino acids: CASRMTGSYEQYF. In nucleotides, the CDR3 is TGCGCCAGCAGGATGACAGGATCCTACGAGCAGTACTTC.

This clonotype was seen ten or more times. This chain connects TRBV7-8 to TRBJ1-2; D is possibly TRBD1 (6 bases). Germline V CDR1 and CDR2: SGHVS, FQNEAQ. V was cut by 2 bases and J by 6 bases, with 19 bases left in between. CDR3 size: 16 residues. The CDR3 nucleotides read TGTGCCAGCAGCTTAAATCTGGACAGCCTACTGAATGGCTACACCTTC. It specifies CASSLNLDSLLNGYTF.

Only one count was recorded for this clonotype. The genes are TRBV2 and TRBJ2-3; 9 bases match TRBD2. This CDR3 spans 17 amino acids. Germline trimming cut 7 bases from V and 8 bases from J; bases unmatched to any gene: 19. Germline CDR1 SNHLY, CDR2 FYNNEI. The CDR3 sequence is CASNPFPTSGGSATQYF. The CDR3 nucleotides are TGTGCCAGCAATCCCTTCCCGACTAGCGGAGGGTCCGCTACGCAGTATTTT.

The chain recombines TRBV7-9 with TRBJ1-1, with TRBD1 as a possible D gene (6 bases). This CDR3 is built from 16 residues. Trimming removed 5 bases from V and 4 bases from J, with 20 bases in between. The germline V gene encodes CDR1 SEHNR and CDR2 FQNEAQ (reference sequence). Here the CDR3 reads CASSPRMGGVRTEAFF. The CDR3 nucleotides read TGTGCCAGCAGCCCGCGGATGGGGGGCGTTCGCACTGAAGCTTTCTTT.

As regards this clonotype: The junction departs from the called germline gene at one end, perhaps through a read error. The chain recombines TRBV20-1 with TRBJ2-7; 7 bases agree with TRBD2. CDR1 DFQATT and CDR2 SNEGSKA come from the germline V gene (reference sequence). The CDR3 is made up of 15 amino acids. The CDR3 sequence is CCAITPSSGFIQQYF. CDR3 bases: TGCTGTGCCATTACCCCGAGTAGCGGGTTTATTCAGCAGTACTTC.

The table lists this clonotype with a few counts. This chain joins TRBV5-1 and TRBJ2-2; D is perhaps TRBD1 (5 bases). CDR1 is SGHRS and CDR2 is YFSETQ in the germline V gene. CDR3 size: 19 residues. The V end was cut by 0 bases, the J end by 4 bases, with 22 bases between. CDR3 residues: CASSLESLPGNSVTGELFF. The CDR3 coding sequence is TGCGCCAGCAGCTTGGAGAGTCTTCCAGGGAATAGTGTCACCGGGGAGCTGTTTTTT. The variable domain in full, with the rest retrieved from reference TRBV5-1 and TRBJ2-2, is KAGVTQTPRYLIKTRGQQVTLSCSPISGHRSVSWYQQTPGQGLQFLFEYFSETQRNKGNFPGRFSGRQFSNSRSEMNVSTLELGDSALYLCASSLESLPGNSVTGELFFGEGSRLTVL.

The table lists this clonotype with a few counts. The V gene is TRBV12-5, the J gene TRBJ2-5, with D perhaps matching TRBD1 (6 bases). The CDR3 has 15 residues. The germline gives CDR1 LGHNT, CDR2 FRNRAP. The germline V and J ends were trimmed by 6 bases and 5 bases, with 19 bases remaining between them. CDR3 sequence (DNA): TGTGCTAGTGGGGGAAAAACAGGGAAGGCGGAGACCCAGTACTTC. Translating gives CASGGKTGKAETQYF. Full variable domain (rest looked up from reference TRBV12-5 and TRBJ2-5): DARVTQTPRHKVTEMGQEVTMRCQPILGHNTVFWYRQTMMQGLELLAYFRNRAPLDDSGMPKDRFSAEMPDATLATLKIQPSEPRDSAVYFCASGGKTGKAETQYFGPGTRLLVL.

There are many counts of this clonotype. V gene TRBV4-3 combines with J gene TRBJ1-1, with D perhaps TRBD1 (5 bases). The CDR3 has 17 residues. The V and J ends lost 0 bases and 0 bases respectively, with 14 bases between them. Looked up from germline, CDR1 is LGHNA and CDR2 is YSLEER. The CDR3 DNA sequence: TGCGCCAGCAGCCAAGATATGGGGGTTGAGTTGAACACTGAAGCTTTCTTT. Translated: CASSQDMGVELNTEAFF.

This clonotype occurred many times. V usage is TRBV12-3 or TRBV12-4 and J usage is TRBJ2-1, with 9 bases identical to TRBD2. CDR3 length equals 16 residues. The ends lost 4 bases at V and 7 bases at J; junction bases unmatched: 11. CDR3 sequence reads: CASSWLTSGLPNEQFF. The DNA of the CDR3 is TGTGCCAGCAGTTGGTTGACTAGCGGACTCCCAAATGAGCAGTTCTTC.

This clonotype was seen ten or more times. DNA for the CDR3: TGCAGTGCTAGAGATAGCAGGGGTCAGTATGGCTACACCTTC. Protein: CSARDSRGQYGYTF. The chain links TRBV20-1 to TRBJ1-2; D possibly corresponds to TRBD1 (6 bases). The CDR3 contains 14 residues. V was shortened by 0 bases and J by 5 bases, with 13 bases between the two germline ends. The germline V gene has CDR1 DFQATT and CDR2 SNEGSKA (reference sequence).

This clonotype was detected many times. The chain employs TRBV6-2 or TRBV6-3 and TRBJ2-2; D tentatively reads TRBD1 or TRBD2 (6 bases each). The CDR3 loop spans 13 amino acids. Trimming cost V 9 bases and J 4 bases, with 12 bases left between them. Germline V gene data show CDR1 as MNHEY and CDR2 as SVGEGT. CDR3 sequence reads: CASRGRRTGELFF. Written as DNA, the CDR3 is TGTGCCAGTCGGGGGCGCCGCACCGGGGAGCTGTTTTTT.

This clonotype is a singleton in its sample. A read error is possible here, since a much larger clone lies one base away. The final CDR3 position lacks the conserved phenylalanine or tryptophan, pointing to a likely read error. The CDR3 spells CASSFLEQYL. The CDR3 DNA reads TGTGCCAGCAGCTTCCTCGAGCAGTACTTA. This sequence joins TRBV5-8 and TRBJ2-7; D is undetermined. The germline V gene encodes CDR1 SGHTS and CDR2 YDEGEE. V was trimmed by 2 bases and J by 6 bases, leaving 3 bases between them. The length of the CDR3 is 10 residues.

CDR3: CASSRVGDEQFF. The CDR3 DNA reads as TGCGCCAGCAGCCGAGTTGGGGATGAGCAGTTCTTC. The genes are TRBV4-3 and TRBJ2-1; no reliable D call. Germline V lookup: CDR1 LGHNA, CDR2 YSLEER. The CDR3 consists of 12 residues. The ends were cut back, 4 bases at V and 8 bases at J, with 9 bases in the middle.

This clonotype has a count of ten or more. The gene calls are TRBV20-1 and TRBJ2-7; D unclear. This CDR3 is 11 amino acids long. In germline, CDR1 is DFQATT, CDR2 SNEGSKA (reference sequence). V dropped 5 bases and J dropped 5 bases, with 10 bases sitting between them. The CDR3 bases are TGCAGTGCTTCGACACCGGACGAGCAGTACTTC. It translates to CSASTPDEQYF.

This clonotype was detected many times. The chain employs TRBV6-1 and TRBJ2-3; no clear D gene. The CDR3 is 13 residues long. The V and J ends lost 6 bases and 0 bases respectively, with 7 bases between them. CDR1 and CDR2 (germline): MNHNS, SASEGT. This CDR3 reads CASRRTSTDTQYF. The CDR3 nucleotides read TGTGCCAGCAGGCGGACCAGCACAGATACGCAGTATTTT.

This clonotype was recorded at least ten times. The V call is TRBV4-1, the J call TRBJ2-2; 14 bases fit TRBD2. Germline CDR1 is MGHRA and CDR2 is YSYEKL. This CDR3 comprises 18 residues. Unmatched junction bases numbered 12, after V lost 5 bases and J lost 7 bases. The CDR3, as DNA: TGCGCCAGCAGCTCCCGACTAGCGGGAGGGCCTGCACTCGGGGAGCTGTTTTTT. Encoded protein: CASSSRLAGGPALGELFF.

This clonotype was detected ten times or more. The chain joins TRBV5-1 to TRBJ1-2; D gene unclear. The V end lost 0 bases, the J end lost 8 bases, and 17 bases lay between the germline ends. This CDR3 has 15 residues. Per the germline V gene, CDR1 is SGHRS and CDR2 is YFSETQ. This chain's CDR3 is CASSLEAGPGDGYTF. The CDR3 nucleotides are TGCGCCAGCAGCTTGGAAGCGGGCCCGGGTGACGGCTACACCTTC.

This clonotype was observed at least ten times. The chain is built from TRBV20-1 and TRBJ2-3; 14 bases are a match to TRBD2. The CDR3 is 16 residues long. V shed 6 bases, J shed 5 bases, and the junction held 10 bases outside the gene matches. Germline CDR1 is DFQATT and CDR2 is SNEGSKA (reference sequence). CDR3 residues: CSATRLAGGPQDTQYF. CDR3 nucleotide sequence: TGCAGTGCAACACGACTAGCGGGAGGGCCGCAAGATACGCAGTATTTT.

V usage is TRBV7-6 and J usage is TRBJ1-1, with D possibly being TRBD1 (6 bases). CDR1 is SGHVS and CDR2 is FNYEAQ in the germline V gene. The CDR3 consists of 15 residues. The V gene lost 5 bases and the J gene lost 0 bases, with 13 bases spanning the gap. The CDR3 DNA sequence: TGTGCCAGCAGCCCAGGGGCTTATTTGAACACTGAAGCTTTCTTT. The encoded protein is CASSPGAYLNTEAFF.

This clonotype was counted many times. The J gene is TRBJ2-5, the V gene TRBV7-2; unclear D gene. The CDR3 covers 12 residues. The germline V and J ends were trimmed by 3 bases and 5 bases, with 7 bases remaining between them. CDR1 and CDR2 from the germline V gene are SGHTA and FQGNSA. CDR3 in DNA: TGTGCCAGCAGCTTTACTGGGGAGACCCAGTACTTC. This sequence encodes CASSFTGETQYF.

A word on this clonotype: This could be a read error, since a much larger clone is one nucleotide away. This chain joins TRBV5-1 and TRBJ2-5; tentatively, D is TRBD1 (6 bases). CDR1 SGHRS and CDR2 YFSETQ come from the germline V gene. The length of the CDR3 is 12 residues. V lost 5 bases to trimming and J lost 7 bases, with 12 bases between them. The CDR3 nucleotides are TGCGCCAGCAGTTTCCAAGGGGGGACCCAGTACTTC. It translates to CASSFQGGTQYF.

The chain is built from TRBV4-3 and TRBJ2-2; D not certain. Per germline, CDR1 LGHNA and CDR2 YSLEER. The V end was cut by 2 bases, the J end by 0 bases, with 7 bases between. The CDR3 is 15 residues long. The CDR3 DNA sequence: TGCGCCAGCAGCCAATTCCTACCGAACACCGGGGAGCTGTTTTTT. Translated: CASSQFLPNTGELFF.

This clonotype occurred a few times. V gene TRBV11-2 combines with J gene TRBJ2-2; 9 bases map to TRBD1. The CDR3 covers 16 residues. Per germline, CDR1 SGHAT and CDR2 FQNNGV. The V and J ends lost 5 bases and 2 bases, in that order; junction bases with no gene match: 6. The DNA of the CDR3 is TGTGCCAGCAGCCCAAACAGGGGGCCCAACACCGGGGAGCTGTTTTTT. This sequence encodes CASSPNRGPNTGELFF.

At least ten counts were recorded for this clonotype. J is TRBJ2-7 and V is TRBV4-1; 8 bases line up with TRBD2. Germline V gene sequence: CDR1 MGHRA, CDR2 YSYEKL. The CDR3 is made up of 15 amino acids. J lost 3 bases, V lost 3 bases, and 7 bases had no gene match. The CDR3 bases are TGCGCCAGCAGCCATCAAGACGGGAGGGTCTACGAGCAGTACTTC. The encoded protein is CASSHQDGRVYEQYF.

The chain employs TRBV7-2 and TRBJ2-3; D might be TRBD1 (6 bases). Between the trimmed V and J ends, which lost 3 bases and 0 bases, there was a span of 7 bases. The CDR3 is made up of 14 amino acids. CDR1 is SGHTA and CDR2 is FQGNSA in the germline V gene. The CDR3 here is CASSFDRSTDTQYF. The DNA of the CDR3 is TGTGCCAGCAGCTTCGACAGGAGCACAGATACGCAGTATTTT.